This T cell receptor beta chain was captured by sequencing in a study of T cell responses to AZD1222 COVID-19 vaccine. TCRdb's table, derived via immunoSEQ multiplex PCR, lists solely in-frame clones and lacks some. The sample consists of 100,000 or so clones, just over 85% of them appearing once. Findings and caveats of the study: Spike-specific TCR repertoires showed rising breadth and depth after two AZD1222 doses. Clonal diversity was possibly underestimated; the donors were predominantly white British and more often female. Every sample of the repertoires postdated the peak T cell response. CD4 TCRs covered the whole spike, strongest at regions 160-218 and 743-854.

With respect to this clone: Its antigen is not known.

The TCR sequence derives from an adult in good health. The material was peripheral blood, obtained on day 0 of AZD1222 vaccination.

DNA for the CDR3: TGTGCCAGCAGACTAGGGGTGCAGGACCCATACAATGAGCAGTTCTTC. It translates to CASRLGVQDPYNEQFF. The chain couples TRBV27 to TRBJ2-1; TRBD1 or TRBD2 may be the D gene (5 bases each). There are 16 residues in the CDR3. Trimming pared 6 bases from V and 4 bases from J, leaving 19 bases between. Germline V lookup: CDR1 MNHEY, CDR2 SMNVEV (reference sequence).